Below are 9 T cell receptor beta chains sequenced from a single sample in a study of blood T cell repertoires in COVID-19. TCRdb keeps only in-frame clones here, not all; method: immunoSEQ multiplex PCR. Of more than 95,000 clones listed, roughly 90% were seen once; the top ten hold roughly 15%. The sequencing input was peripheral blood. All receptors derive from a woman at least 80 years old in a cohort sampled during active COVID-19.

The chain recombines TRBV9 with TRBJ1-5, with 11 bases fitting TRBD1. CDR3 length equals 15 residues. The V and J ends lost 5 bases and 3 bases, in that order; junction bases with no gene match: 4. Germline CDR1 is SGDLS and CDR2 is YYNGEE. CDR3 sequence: CASSPGQGANQPQHF. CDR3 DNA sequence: TGTGCCAGCAGTCCCGGACAGGGGGCCAATCAGCCCCAGCATTTT.

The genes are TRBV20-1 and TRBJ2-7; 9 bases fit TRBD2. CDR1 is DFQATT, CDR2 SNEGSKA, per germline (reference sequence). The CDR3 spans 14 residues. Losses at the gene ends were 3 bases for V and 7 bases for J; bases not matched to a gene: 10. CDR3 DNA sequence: TGCAGTGCTAGTAATAGCGGGGGAAGGGATGAGCAGTACTTC. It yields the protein CSASNSGGRDEQYF.

This chain's CDR3 is CASSLVAASNEQFF. DNA for the CDR3: TGTGCCAGCAGCTTAGTAGCAGCCTCCAATGAGCAGTTCTTC. This sequence joins TRBV7-2 and TRBJ2-1; no reliable D call. V was shortened by 1 base and J by 6 bases, with 10 bases between the two germline ends. The CDR3 has 14 residues. The germline V gene has CDR1 SGHTA and CDR2 FQGNSA. The whole variable domain, filled in from reference TRBV7-2 and TRBJ2-1, reads GAGVSQSPSNKVTEKGKDVELRCDPISGHTALYWYRQSLGQGLEFLIYFQGNSAPDKSGLPSDRFSAERTGGSVSTLTIQRTQQEDSAVYLCASSLVAASNEQFFGPGTRLTVL.

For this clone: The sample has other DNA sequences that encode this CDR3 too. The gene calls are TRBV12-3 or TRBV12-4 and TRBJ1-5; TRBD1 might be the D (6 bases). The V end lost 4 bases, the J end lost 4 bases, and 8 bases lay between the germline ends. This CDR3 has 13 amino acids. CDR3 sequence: CASSSQGNQPQHF. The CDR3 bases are TGTGCCAGCAGTTCGCAGGGGAATCAGCCCCAGCATTTT.

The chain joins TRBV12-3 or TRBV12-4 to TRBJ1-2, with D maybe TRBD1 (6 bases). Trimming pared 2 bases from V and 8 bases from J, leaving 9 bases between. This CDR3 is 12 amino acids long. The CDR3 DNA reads TGTGCCAGCAGTTTAATGGGGGCAGGCTACACCTTC. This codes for CASSLMGAGYTF.

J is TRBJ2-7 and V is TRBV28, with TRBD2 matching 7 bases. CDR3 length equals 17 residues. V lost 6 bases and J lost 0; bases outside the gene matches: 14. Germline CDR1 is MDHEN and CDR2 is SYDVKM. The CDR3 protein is CASRDFSGLGPSYEQYF. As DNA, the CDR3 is TGTGCCAGCAGGGACTTTAGCGGGTTGGGGCCCTCCTACGAGCAGTACTTC.

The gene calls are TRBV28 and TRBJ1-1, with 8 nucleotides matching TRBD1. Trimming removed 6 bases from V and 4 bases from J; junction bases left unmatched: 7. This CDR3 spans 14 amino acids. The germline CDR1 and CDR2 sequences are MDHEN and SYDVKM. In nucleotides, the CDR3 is TGTGCCAGCAGCAGCCCCACAGGGGGCACTGAAGCTTTCTTT. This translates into CASSSPTGGTEAFF.

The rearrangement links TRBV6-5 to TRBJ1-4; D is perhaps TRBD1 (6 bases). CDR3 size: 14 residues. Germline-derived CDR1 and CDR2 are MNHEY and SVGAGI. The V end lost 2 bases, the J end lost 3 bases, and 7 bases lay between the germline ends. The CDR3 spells CASSYRGSNEKLFF. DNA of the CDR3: TGTGCCAGCAGTTACAGGGGGTCTAATGAAAAACTGTTTTTT.

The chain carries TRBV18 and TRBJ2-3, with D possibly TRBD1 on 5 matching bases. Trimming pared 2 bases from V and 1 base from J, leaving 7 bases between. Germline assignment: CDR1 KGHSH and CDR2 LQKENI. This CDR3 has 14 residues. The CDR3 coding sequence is TGTGCCAGCTCACCAACACAGGGCACAGATACGCAGTATTTT. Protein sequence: CASSPTQGTDTQYF.